A single sample is the source of the 20 T cell receptor beta chains below, sequenced in a study of response to subunit inactivated influenza vaccine. TCRdb fed the RT-PCR reads into MiXCR, producing one record per CDR3 protein. The sample contains about 190,000 distinct CDR3 sequences, roughly 14% of which appear only once. The sequences come from CD8+ T cells sorted from PBMCs, collected more than 4 days after vaccination. The receptors come from a man aged 50-60 years who received an inactivated influenza vaccine.

This sequence joins TRBV5-1 and TRBJ1-1, with a possible D match to TRBD1 (6 bases). Germline-derived CDR1 and CDR2 are SGHRS and YFSETQ. The CDR3 spans 14 residues. The V gene lost 0 bases and the J gene lost 1 base, with 7 bases spanning the gap. The CDR3 protein is CASSLGQENTEAFF. The CDR3, as DNA: TGCGCCAGCAGCTTGGGACAGGAGAACACTGAAGCTTTCTTT. Supplemented by reference TRBV5-1 and TRBJ1-1, the full variable domain reads KAGVTQTPRYLIKTRGQQVTLSCSPISGHRSVSWYQQTPGQGLQFLFEYFSETQRNKGNFPGRFSGRQFSNSRSEMNVSTLELGDSALYLCASSLGQENTEAFFGQGTRLTVV.

This clonotype has just a few counts. The rearrangement uses TRBV27 and TRBJ2-6, with D hard to call. Germline CDR1 and CDR2: MNHEY and SMNVEV (reference sequence). The CDR3 spans 13 residues. Trimming left V 5 bases short and J 0 bases short, with 2 bases between. CDR3 DNA sequence: TGTGCCAGCAGTCCCTCTGGGGCCAACGTCCTGACTTTC. Its protein product is CASSPSGANVLTF.

This clonotype was counted at least ten times. The rearrangement uses TRBV4-3 and TRBJ2-7; 12 positions agree with TRBD2. There are 15 residues in the CDR3. Trimming cost V 1 base and J 3 bases; bases outside gene matches: 1. Germline lookup yields CDR1 LGHNA and CDR2 YSLEER. The CDR3 DNA sequence: TGCGCCAGCAGCCAAGCACTAGCGGGGGGCTACGAGCAGTACTTC. Its translation is CASSQALAGGYEQYF.

The V call is TRBV11-2, the J call TRBJ2-3; the match to TRBD2 covers 8 bases. The CDR3 runs to 17 residues. V was pared by 4 bases and J by 9 bases, with 18 bases of the junction left unmatched. In germline, CDR1 is SGHAT, CDR2 FQNNGV. The CDR3 sequence is CASSYTRLAFPGHTQYF. For the CDR3, the DNA is TGTGCCAGCAGCTATACGCGACTAGCGTTCCCGGGTCACACGCAGTATTTT.

This chain uses TRBV5-1 with TRBJ2-3, with 7 bases fitting TRBD2. CDR1 SGHRS and CDR2 YFSETQ come from the germline V gene. The CDR3 consists of 17 residues. The V and J ends lost 1 base and 4 bases, in that order; junction bases with no gene match: 12. The CDR3: CASSLWTWRELADTQYF. The CDR3, as DNA: TGCGCCAGCAGCTTGTGGACTTGGCGGGAGCTCGCAGATACGCAGTATTTT.

This clonotype was seen repeatedly, ten times or more. This chain connects TRBV5-6 to TRBJ1-1, with TRBD1 as a possible D gene (5 bases). The CDR3 extends over 14 amino acids. V gave up 0 bases and J gave up 5 bases, with 11 bases separating them. Germline V gene sequence: CDR1 SGHDT, CDR2 YYEEEE. The CDR3 sequence is CASSLGRGVTEAFF. The CDR3 DNA reads TGTGCCAGCAGCTTGGGGAGGGGCGTAACTGAAGCTTTCTTT.

This clonotype was counted only a few times. The V and J genes are TRBV28 and TRBJ2-2; D uncertain. The germline V gene encodes CDR1 MDHEN and CDR2 SYDVKM. This CDR3 has 13 amino acids. V was clipped by 3 bases and J by 7 bases, with 9 bases between them. CDR3 in DNA: TGTGCCAGCAGTTTGTCCCCTAACGGGGAGCTGTTTTTT. This gives the protein CASSLSPNGELFF.

This clonotype came up many times. The V gene is TRBV29-1, the J gene TRBJ2-2; D unclear. The germline CDR1 and CDR2 sequences are SQVTM and ANQGSEA. Trimming took 5 bases from V and 6 from J, leaving 7 bases between them. The CDR3 totals 11 residues. This CDR3 reads CSVSFAGELFF. DNA for the CDR3: TGCAGCGTTAGCTTCGCCGGGGAGCTGTTTTTT.

This clonotype has more than one count but fewer than ten. V is TRBV11-2 and J is TRBJ2-3; 8 nucleotides align to TRBD2. This CDR3 has 15 amino acids. The ends lost 5 bases at V and 3 bases at J; junction bases unmatched: 7. From germline, CDR1 is SGHAT and CDR2 FQNNGV. The CDR3 reads CASSPFGGVTDTQYF. The CDR3, as DNA: TGTGCCAGCAGCCCCTTCGGGGGGGTGACAGATACGCAGTATTTT. Together with reference TRBV11-2 and TRBJ2-3, the CDR3 gives the full variable domain: EAGVAQSPRYKIIEKRQSVAFWCNPISGHATLYWYQQILGQGPKLLIQFQNNGVVDDSQLPKDRFSAERLKGVDSTLKIQPAKLEDSAVYLCASSPFGGVTDTQYFGPGTRLTVL.

This clonotype turned up a few times. This chain connects TRBV28 to TRBJ2-3, with a possible D match to TRBD1 (6 bases). The germline V gene encodes CDR1 MDHEN and CDR2 SYDVKM. Deletions cut 3 bases from V and 6 bases from J, with 10 bases between. The CDR3 spans 13 residues. CDR3 coding DNA: TGTGCCAGCAGTTTCAGGGGTTACGATACGCAGTATTTT. Protein product: CASSFRGYDTQYF.

The chain links TRBV27 to TRBJ2-7, with D hard to call. V dropped 4 bases and J dropped 8 bases, with 27 bases sitting between them. CDR1 is MNHEY and CDR2 is SMNVEV in the germline V gene (reference sequence). The CDR3 is made up of 17 amino acids. This CDR3 is CASSSISVQASNIKQYF. Here the CDR3 DNA reads TGTGCCAGCAGTTCGATTTCCGTGCAGGCTTCAAATATCAAGCAGTACTTC.

Concerning this clonotype: Sequence at one end of the junction differs from germline and may be a read error. The rearrangement uses TRBV2 and TRBJ2-6, with 7 bases matching TRBD1. The CDR3 length is 19 residues. Germline-derived CDR1 and CDR2 are SNHLY and FYNNEI. CDR3 protein: CTSSPAGRTGFTGANVLTF. CDR3 bases: TGTACCAGCAGCCCGGCCGGACGGACAGGATTTACTGGGGCCAACGTCCTGACTTTC. The variable domain in full, completed from reference TRBV2 and TRBJ2-6, reads EPEVTQTPSHQVTQMGQEVILRCVPISNHLYFYWYRQILGQKVEFLVSFYNNEISEKSEIFDDQFSVERPDGSNFTLKIRSTKLEDSAMYFCTSSPAGRTGFTGANVLTFGAGSRLTVL.

The V call is TRBV7-3, the J call TRBJ2-3; D perhaps matches TRBD2 (6 bases). Germline V gene data show CDR1 as SGHTA and CDR2 as FQGTGA. V dropped 5 bases and J dropped 6 bases, with 24 bases sitting between them. This CDR3 contains 17 residues. Here the CDR3 DNA reads TGTGCCAGCAGCCCTGCCGGGTGGAGGGAGATTACCGATACGCAGTATTTT. Protein: CASSPAGWREITDTQYF.

The gene calls are TRBV15 and TRBJ1-1; 8 bases are a match to TRBD1. The CDR3 contains 13 residues. The germline V gene encodes CDR1 LNHNV and CDR2 YYDKDF (reference sequence). The V gene end was trimmed by 6 bases and the J gene end by 5 bases; junction bases not matched to a gene: 5. CDR3 DNA sequence: TGTGCCACCAGTACAGGGGGATATACTGAAGCTTTCTTT. It specifies CATSTGGYTEAFF.

This clonotype was recorded a few times. The V gene is TRBV7-8, the J gene TRBJ1-6; D unresolved. The CDR3 spans 14 residues. Trimming pared 0 bases from V and 7 bases from J, leaving 7 bases between. Germline CDR1 reads SGHVS; CDR2 reads FQNEAQ. This chain's CDR3 is CASSLAVRNSPLHF. DNA of the CDR3: TGTGCCAGCAGCTTAGCGGTCCGGAATTCACCCCTCCACTTT.

J is TRBJ2-1 and V is TRBV11-2; 15 positions match TRBD2. J was trimmed by 7 bases and V by 6 bases; bases with no gene match: 7. The CDR3 is 16 amino acids. Germline CDR1 reads SGHAT; CDR2 reads FQNNGV. The CDR3 region has the DNA TGTGCCAGCAGACGGACTAGCGGGGGGGCCGAAAATGAGCAGTTCTTC. It codes for CASRRTSGGAENEQFF.

This clonotype came up many times. This rearrangement joins TRBV6-1 to TRBJ2-3, with 9 bases fitting TRBD1. Germline-derived CDR1 and CDR2 are MNHNS and SASEGT. V lost 0 bases to trimming and J lost 2 bases; unmatched junction nucleotides: 0. The CDR3 totals 15 residues. CDR3 amino acids: CASSEAQGATDTQYF. The CDR3, as DNA: TGTGCCAGCAGTGAAGCACAGGGGGCCACAGATACGCAGTATTTT.

The chain employs TRBV28 and TRBJ1-2; 7 positions match TRBD1. The germline CDR1 and CDR2 sequences are MDHEN and SYDVKM. V was pared by 6 bases and J by 2 bases, with 9 bases of the junction left unmatched. The CDR3 runs 15 residues. In DNA form, the CDR3 reads TGTGCCAGCAGCCCACAGGGGATGGGGAACTATGGCTACACCTTC. This encodes CASSPQGMGNYGYTF.

This clonotype came up a few times. The J gene is TRBJ1-5, the V gene TRBV12-3 or TRBV12-4, with D uncertain. V was shortened by 2 bases and J by 2 bases, with 4 bases between the two germline ends. CDR3 length: 13 amino acids. The CDR3 region is CASSLLGNQPQHF. The DNA of the CDR3 is TGTGCCAGCAGTTTATTAGGCAATCAGCCCCAGCATTTT.

There are a few counts of this clonotype. The CDR3, as DNA: TGTGCCAGCAGTCCCGGACTGGCGTTGGTAGCCGATGAGCAGTTCTTC. This gives the protein CASSPGLALVADEQFF. The chain combines TRBV12-3 or TRBV12-4 with TRBJ2-1, with D possibly matching TRBD2 (5 bases). This CDR3 region has 16 residues. Trimming pared 5 bases from V and 8 bases from J, leaving 22 bases between.